What follows is one TCR beta chain and its context. Ten milliliters was the volume of peripheral blood drawn from each donor. This sample is part of a study of blood T cells in healthy people across ages. Germline assignment: CDR1 SNHLY and CDR2 FYNNEI. Trimming removed 8 bases from V and 4 bases from J, with 11 bases in between. The CDR3 contains 12 residues. With a J-beta primer mix and a sample-barcoded 5' primer, a second PCR ran roughly 6 to 12 cycles. The template-switch adaptor, which had 12 random nucleotides, put a tag on each cDNA molecule. MiXCR was run by TCRdb on the 5' RACE reads, yielding one entry per CDR3 protein. The table includes around 280,000 distinct CDR3 sequences, roughly 26% detected once.

The receptor's source is a woman aged 70-85 years in good health. The chain uses TRBV2 and TRBJ1-1; a possible D gene is TRBD1 (6 bases). The sequenced sample was blood. CDR3: CASSGEATEAFF. As DNA, the CDR3 is TGTGCCAGCTCAGGGGAGGCCACTGAAGCTTTCTTT.